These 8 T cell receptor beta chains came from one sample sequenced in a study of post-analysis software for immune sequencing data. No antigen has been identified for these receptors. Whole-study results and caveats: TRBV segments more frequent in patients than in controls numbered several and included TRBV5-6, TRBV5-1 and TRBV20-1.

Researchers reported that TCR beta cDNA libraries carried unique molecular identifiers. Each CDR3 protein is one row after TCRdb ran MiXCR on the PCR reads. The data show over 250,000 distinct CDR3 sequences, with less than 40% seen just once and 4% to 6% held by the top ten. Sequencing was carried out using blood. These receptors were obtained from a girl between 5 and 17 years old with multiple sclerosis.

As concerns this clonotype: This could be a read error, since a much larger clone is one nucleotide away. The CDR3 nucleotides read TGTGCCGGCAGCCCGGCGGGGGCCGGAGATACGCAGTATTTT. It codes for CAGSPAGAGDTQYF. V usage is TRBV28 and J usage is TRBJ2-3; possible D gene TRBD2, 7 bases. Germline V gives CDR1 MDHEN, CDR2 SYDVKM. This CDR3 is built from 14 residues.

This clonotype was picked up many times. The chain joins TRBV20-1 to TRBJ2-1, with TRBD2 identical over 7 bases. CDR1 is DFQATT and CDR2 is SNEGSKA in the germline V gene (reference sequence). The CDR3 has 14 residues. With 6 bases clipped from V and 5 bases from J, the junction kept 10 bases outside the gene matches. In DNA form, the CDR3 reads TGCAGTGCCCGTGGGGGGGAAGGCAACAATGAGCAGTTCTTC. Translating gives CSARGGEGNNEQFF.

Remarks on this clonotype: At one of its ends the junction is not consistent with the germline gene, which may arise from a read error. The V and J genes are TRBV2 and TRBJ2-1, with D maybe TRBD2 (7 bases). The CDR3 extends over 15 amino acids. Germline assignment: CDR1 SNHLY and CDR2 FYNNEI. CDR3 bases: TGTGCCAGCAGGGAAGGGGGGGGCTCCTACAATGAGCAGTTCTTC. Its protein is CASREGGGSYNEQFF.

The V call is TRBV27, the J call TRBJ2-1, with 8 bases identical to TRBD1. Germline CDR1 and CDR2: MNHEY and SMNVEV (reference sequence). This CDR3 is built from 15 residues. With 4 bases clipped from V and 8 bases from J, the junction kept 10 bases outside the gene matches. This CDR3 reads CASSSSLDRGYEQFF. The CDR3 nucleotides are TGTGCCAGCAGTTCAAGCCTCGACAGGGGCTATGAGCAGTTCTTC.

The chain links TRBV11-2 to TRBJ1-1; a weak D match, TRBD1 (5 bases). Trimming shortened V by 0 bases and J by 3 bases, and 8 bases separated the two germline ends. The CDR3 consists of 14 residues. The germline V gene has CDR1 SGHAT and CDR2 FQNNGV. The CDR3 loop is CASSLEGLDTEAFF. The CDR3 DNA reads TGTGCCAGCAGCTTAGAGGGGCTGGACACTGAAGCTTTCTTT. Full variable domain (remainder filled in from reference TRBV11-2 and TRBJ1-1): EAGVAQSPRYKIIEKRQSVAFWCNPISGHATLYWYQQILGQGPKLLIQFQNNGVVDDSQLPKDRFSAERLKGVDSTLKIQPAKLEDSAVYLCASSLEGLDTEAFFGQGTRLTVV.

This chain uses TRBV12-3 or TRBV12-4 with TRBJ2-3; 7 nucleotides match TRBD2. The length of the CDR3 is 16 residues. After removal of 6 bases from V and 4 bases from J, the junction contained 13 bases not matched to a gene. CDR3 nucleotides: TGTGCCAGCAGCCCCGGACTCGGAGGGAGGGCAGATACGCAGTATTTT. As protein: CASSPGLGGRADTQYF.

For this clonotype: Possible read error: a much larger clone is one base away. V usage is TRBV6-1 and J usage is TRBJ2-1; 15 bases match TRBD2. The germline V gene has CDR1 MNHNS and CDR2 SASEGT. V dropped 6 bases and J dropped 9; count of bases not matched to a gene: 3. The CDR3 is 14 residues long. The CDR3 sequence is CASRGLAGGGEQFF. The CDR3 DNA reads TGTGCCAGCAGGGGACTAGCGGGAGGCGGTGAGCAGTTCTTC.

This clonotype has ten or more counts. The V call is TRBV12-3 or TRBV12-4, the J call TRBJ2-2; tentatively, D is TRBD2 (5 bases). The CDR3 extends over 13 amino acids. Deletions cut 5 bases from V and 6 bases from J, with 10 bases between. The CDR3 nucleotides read TGTGCCAGCAGTCTTGCGGGTTCCGGGGAGCTGTTTTTT. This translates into CASSLAGSGELFF.